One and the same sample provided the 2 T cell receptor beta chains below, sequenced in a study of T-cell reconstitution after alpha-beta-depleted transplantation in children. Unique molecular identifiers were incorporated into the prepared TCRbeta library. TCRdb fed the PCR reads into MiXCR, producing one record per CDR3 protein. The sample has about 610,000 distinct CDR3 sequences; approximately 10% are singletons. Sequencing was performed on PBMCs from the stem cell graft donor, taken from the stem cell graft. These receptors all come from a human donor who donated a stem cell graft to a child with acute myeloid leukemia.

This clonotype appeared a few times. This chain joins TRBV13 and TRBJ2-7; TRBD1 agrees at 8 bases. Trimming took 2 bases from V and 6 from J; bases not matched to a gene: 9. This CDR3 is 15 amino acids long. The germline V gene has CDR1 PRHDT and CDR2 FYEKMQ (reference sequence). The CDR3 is CASSLNRGSLSEQYF. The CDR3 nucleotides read TGTGCCAGCAGCTTAAACAGGGGGTCGCTTTCCGAGCAGTACTTC.

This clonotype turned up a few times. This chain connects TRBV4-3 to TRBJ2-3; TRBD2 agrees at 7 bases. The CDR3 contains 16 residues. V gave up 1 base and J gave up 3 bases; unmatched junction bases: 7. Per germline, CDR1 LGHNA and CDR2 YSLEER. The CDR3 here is CASSQGRTGRTDTQYF. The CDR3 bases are TGCGCCAGCAGCCAAGGCAGGACCGGGAGGACAGATACGCAGTATTTT.